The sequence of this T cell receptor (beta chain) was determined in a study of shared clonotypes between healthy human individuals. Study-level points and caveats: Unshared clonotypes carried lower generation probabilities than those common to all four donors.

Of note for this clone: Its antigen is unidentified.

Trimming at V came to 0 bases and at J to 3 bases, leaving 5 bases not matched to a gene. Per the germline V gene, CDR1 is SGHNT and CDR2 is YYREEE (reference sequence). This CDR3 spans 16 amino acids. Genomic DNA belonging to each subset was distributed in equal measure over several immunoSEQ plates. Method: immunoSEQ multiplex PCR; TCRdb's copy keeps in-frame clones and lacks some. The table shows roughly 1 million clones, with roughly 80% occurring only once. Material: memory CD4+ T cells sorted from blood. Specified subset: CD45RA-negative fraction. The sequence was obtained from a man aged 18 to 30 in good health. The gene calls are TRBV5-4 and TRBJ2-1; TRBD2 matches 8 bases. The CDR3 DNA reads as TGTGCCAGCAGCTTGGGAGCGGGGGTCCTCTACAATGAGCAGTTCTTC. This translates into CASSLGAGVLYNEQFF.